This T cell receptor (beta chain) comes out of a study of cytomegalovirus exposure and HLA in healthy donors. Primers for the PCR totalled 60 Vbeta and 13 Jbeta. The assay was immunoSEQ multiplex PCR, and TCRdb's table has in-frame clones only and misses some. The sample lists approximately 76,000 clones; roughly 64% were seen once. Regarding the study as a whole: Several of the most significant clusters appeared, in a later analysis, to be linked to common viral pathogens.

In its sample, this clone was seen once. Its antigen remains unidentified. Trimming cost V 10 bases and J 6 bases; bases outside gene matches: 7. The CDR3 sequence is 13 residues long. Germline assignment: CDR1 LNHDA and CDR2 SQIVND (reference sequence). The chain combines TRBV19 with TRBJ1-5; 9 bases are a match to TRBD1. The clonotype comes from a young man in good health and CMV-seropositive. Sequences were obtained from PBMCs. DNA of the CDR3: TGTGCCACCACAGGGGGCCGAACTCAGCCCCAGCATTTT. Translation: CATTGGRTQPQHF.